This T cell receptor beta chain was recorded in a study of blood T cells in healthy people across ages (dated by TCRdb to about 2015). Background for the entire study: In model experiments, template switching captured roughly one uniquely barcoded TCR beta cDNA molecule for every two T cells. To track age-related changes in TCR beta repertoire diversity, the study relied on deep sequencing normalized with unique cDNA molecular identifiers. Donors of different ages were randomly distributed across sequencing lanes to avoid experimental bias. Two additional independent replicas of 1 million unique cDNA reads from the same blood draw were analyzed for two donors (one aged 18 to 30 and one aged 80 or older). The donors were split into four age groups: young (average 16 years), middle-aged (about 40), aged (62) and long-lived (approximately 89).

General findings and caveats noted by the study authors: Donor CMV infection status was unknown, potentially confounding age-related changes in expanded clonotypes. Observed TCR beta diversity per million T cells fell roughly linearly with age, and a significant reduction was already apparent by age about 38. A strong correlation was found between observed TCR beta diversity and the percentage of naive T cells measured by flow cytometry. Since profiling was done on bulk unsorted PBMCs, naive and antigen-experienced compartments could not be conclusively compared. Total diversity estimates from one million sequenced T cells were considered lower bounds and underestimates. The long-lived group showed more naive CD4+ T cells, fewer expanded clones and increased TCR diversity than the aged group, suggesting age selection.

The protocol used for the library was 5' RACE. Data came from an Illumina HiSeq 2500. A second PCR of roughly 7 to 12 cycles was run with a J-beta primer mix and a sample-barcoded 5' primer. A unique molecular identifier was introduced onto each TCR beta cDNA molecule by a template-switch 5' adaptor carrying 12 random nucleotides. At least 2.5 million CDR3-containing paired-end reads were obtained from each sample. All of the RNA was converted into first-strand cDNA using the Mint cDNA synthesis kit, with a TRBC-specific oligonucleotide serving as the primer. All cDNA was treated with uracil-DNA glycosylase and then went through a first 18-cycle PCR with the universal primers M1SS and BC2_uni_R. The published analysis was carried out like this. For normalization, 1 million high-quality reads were randomly selected from each sample, with every read carrying a distinct molecular identifier. Reads sharing molecular identifiers were discarded rather than binned into consensus sequences. CDR3 identification, clonotype clustering and error correction used MiTCR with a Q25 quality threshold and the strictest error-elimination algorithm. A nonparametric unseen species model with Euler transformation was used to estimate a lower bound on total TCR beta diversity. In TCRdb, the public reads were trimmed at Q25 with fastp and aligned with MiXCR, with productive beta chains retained. One record per CDR3 amino acid sequence lists the most common genes and DNA. V and J calls and clone size were set by TCRdb, not the authors. The sample data list approximately 800,000 distinct CDR3 sequences, and 55% to 75% of these were observed just once. Together, the top ten hold roughly 20% of the sample.

Including cysteine and phenylalanine, the CDR3 has 13 amino acids. Left in the record is the CDR3 DNA by itself, 39 bases read in frame from the first base. CDR1 and CDR2 (DFQATT, SNEGSKA) derive from the germline V gene (reference sequence). Systemically healthy Caucasian individuals from Russia, 35 to 50 in total and aged about 6 to 100 years, were included as donors. Each donor gave roughly 11 milliliters of peripheral blood, drawn into EDTA-treated Vacutainer tubes. Ficoll-Paque density-gradient centrifugation was used to isolate PBMCs, with at least 6 million obtained per sample. Total RNA was extracted from PBMCs with Trizol reagent, with at least 6 micrograms obtained per sample. The percentages of naive CD45RAhigh/CD27high T cells were determined by flow cytometry on a PBMC aliquot from every donor. About this clonotype: Its antigen specificity is not known. Base quality data are lacking; no much larger clone is found one base away.

This receptor was obtained from a man under 40 in good health. The sequence joins TRBV20-1 to TRBJ2-5, with the identity of the D gene unclear. The DNA end is more similar to TRBJ2-7, so the J call may be wrong. Sequencing was done on a sample of blood. The CDR3: CSARGPQVNEQYF. The DNA reads TGCAGTGCTAGAGGTCCCCAGGTAAACGAGCAGTACTTC.